This entry lists 30 T cell receptor beta chains sequenced from one sample in a study of immune reconstitution after stem cell transplant in scleroderma. TCRdb independently ran MiXCR on the RT-PCR reads; one entry per CDR3 protein. The repertoire holds around 6,000 distinct CDR3 sequences, 6.5% to 10% seen once, with roughly 9.1% in the top ten. This material was collected before or after autologous hematopoietic stem cell transplantation (not recorded which). These receptors all come from a male donor with systemic sclerosis.

This clonotype was observed a few times. J is TRBJ1-2 and V is TRBV29-1; 11 bases match TRBD1. The CDR3 has 16 amino acids. Germline values: CDR1 SQVTM, CDR2 ANQGSEA. V lost 0 bases, J lost 5 bases, and 8 bases stayed unmatched. The CDR3 protein is CSVEDLGTGGGYGYTF. The CDR3 DNA reads as TGCAGCGTTGAAGATCTCGGGACAGGGGGAGGGTATGGCTACACCTTC.

V gene TRBV2 combines with J gene TRBJ1-1; D might be TRBD1 (5 bases). This CDR3 is 13 amino acids long. Per the germline V gene, CDR1 is SNHLY and CDR2 is FYNNEI. Trimming took 6 bases from V and 6 from J, leaving 14 bases between them. The CDR3 loop reads CASSLAGEAEAFF. Here the CDR3 DNA reads TGTGCCAGCAGCTTAGCGGGGGAGGCTGAAGCTTTCTTT.

The genes are TRBV5-6 and TRBJ2-5, with 7 bases that match TRBD2. The germline V gene has CDR1 SGHDT and CDR2 YYEEEE. The CDR3 runs to 15 residues. V dropped 6 bases and J dropped 4; count of bases not matched to a gene: 12. The CDR3 here is CASTSWAGGGETQYF. In DNA, the CDR3 is TGTGCCAGCACCTCCTGGGCCGGCGGGGGAGAGACCCAGTACTTC.

CDR3 in amino acids: CSARRGVTGASYEQYF. DNA for the CDR3: TGCAGTGCTAGACGAGGTGTGACAGGGGCTTCCTACGAGCAGTACTTC. The gene calls are TRBV20-1 and TRBJ2-7; 8 positions match TRBD1. Germline assignment: CDR1 DFQATT and CDR2 SNEGSKA (reference sequence). Losses at the gene ends were 2 bases for V and 1 base for J; bases not matched to a gene: 10. The CDR3 has 16 amino acids.

A note on this clonotype: At one boundary the junction diverges from the germline segment, which might be a read error. This rearrangement joins TRBV5-1 to TRBJ1-1; perhaps TRBD1 as D (5 bases). CDR1 and CDR2 from the germline V gene are SGHRS and YFSETQ. The CDR3 is 16 residues long. The CDR3, as DNA: TGCGCCAGCAGATTGGAAGGAGGGGAGGGGAACACTGAAGCTTTCTTT. This gives the protein CASRLEGGEGNTEAFF.

This clonotype was counted a few times. The chain uses TRBV20-1 and TRBJ1-1, with 10 nucleotides matching TRBD1. This CDR3 has 15 amino acids. Germline CDR1 reads DFQATT; CDR2 reads SNEGSKA (reference sequence). V lost 8 bases to trimming and J lost 6 bases; unmatched junction nucleotides: 15. CDR3 region: CSRRSPGTGEPEAFF. Written as DNA, the CDR3 is TGCAGTCGCCGCAGTCCCGGGACAGGGGAACCTGAAGCTTTCTTT.

The chain employs TRBV7-3 and TRBJ1-1; 8 bases map to TRBD1. Germline CDR1 reads SGHTA; CDR2 reads FQGTGA. The CDR3 totals 14 residues. V lost 5 bases to trimming and J lost 1 base; unmatched junction nucleotides: 3. The DNA for the CDR3 is TGTGCCAGCAGCCTCACAGGGGGGAACACTGAAGCTTTCTTT. This encodes CASSLTGGNTEAFF. Filled out from reference TRBV7-3 and TRBJ1-1, the complete variable domain reads GAGVSQTPSNKVTEKGKYVELRCDPISGHTALYWYRQSLGQGPEFLIYFQGTGAADDSGLPNDRFFAVRPEGSVSTLKIQRTERGDSAVYLCASSLTGGNTEAFFGQGTRLTVV.

This chain uses TRBV30 with TRBJ2-2; D uncertain. CDR3 length: 14 residues. V gave up 2 bases and J gave up 4 bases, with 11 bases separating them. Germline V gene lookup returns CDR1 GTSNPN and CDR2 SVGIG (reference sequence). The CDR3 here is CAWSPRTFTGELFF. CDR3 DNA: TGTGCCTGGAGTCCCCGGACCTTCACCGGGGAGCTGTTTTTT.

Here the CDR3 reads CASSFGDYNEQFF. CDR3 nucleotides: TGTGCCAGCAGCTTCGGGGACTACAATGAGCAGTTCTTC. This chain connects TRBV7-9 to TRBJ2-1, with a possible D match to TRBD2 (5 bases). Trimming shortened V by 3 bases and J by 3 bases, and 6 bases separated the two germline ends. Germline loops: CDR1 SEHNR, CDR2 FQNEAQ (reference sequence). The length of the CDR3 is 13 residues.

In its sample, this clonotype was seen a few times. This chain connects TRBV28 to TRBJ2-1; 9 bases agree with TRBD1. V lost 5 bases, J lost 4 bases, and 9 bases stayed unmatched. Germline V gives CDR1 MDHEN, CDR2 SYDVKM. The CDR3 consists of 16 residues. CDR3 DNA: TGTGCCAGCAGTCCCTCGGGACAGGGTGGGTACAATGAGCAGTTCTTC. Protein product: CASSPSGQGGYNEQFF.

This clonotype counts as medium-sized. The chain recombines TRBV27 with TRBJ2-7; tentatively, D is TRBD2 (6 bases). The germline V gene encodes CDR1 MNHEY and CDR2 SMNVEV (reference sequence). V was trimmed by 2 bases and J by 5 bases, leaving 13 bases between them. This CDR3 comprises 14 residues. CDR3 sequence (DNA): TGTGCCAGCAGTTTAGGGACTGTCGCGAACGAGCAGTACTTC. Protein sequence: CASSLGTVANEQYF.

This clonotype was seen more than once but under ten times. J is TRBJ1-1 and V is TRBV7-2; D ambiguous. This CDR3 is built from 14 residues. Trimming shortened V by 5 bases and J by 6 bases, and 16 bases separated the two germline ends. Germline CDR1 is SGHTA and CDR2 is FQGNSA. CDR3 in DNA: TGTGCCAGCAGCACGATCCCCGGGTTCGCTGAAGCTTTCTTT. It translates to CASSTIPGFAEAFF.

The chain couples TRBV11-2 to TRBJ2-7, with D perhaps TRBD1 (6 bases). Germline-derived CDR1 and CDR2 are SGHAT and FQNNGV. The CDR3 totals 15 residues. The V and J ends lost 5 bases and 0 bases respectively, with 14 bases between them. The CDR3: CASSRPTGPSYEQYF. Written as DNA, the CDR3 is TGTGCCAGCAGCCGACCAACAGGGCCCTCCTACGAGCAGTACTTC.

The CDR3 sequence is CASSLGGTADNSPLHF. CDR3 in DNA: TGTGCCAGCAGCTTAGGGGGGACCGCAGATAATTCACCCCTCCACTTT. This chain uses TRBV7-9 with TRBJ1-6; possibly TRBD1 for D (5 bases). This CDR3 comprises 16 residues. Germline V lookup: CDR1 SEHNR, CDR2 FQNEAQ (reference sequence). Trimming removed 1 base from V and 5 bases from J, with 12 bases in between.

The chain combines TRBV7-9 with TRBJ2-1, with D perhaps given as TRBD1 or TRBD2 (5 bases each). Germline values: CDR1 SEHNR, CDR2 FQNEAQ (reference sequence). This CDR3 is 14 amino acids long. The germline V and J ends were trimmed by 2 bases and 9 bases, with 14 bases remaining between them. For the CDR3, the DNA is TGTGCCAGCAGCTTAAATGAGAGGGGAGCTGAGCAGTTCTTC. Translated: CASSLNERGAEQFF.

Only a few counts were recorded for this clonotype. The genes are TRBV20-1 and TRBJ2-7; D uncertain. Germline loops: CDR1 DFQATT, CDR2 SNEGSKA (reference sequence). The CDR3 contains 13 residues. Trimming pared 3 bases from V and 7 bases from J, leaving 16 bases between. The CDR3 nucleotides read TGCAGTGCTAGTGTCGGCCAGCTCGGAGAGCAGTACTTC. Translating it yields CSASVGQLGEQYF.

This clonotype has only a few counts. The chain combines TRBV18 with TRBJ2-3, with D perhaps given as TRBD1 or TRBD2 (6 bases each). CDR3 length: 15 residues. CDR1 KGHSH and CDR2 LQKENI come from the germline V gene. The V gene lost 6 bases and the J gene lost 3 bases, with 16 bases spanning the gap. CDR3 residues: CASSLLGGPTDTQYF. DNA for the CDR3: TGTGCCAGCTCCCTACTTGGGGGGCCGACAGATACGCAGTATTTT. Filled out from reference TRBV18 and TRBJ2-3, the complete variable domain reads NAGVMQNPRHLVRRRGQEARLRCSPMKGHSHVYWYRQLPEEGLKFMVYLQKENIIDESGMPKERFSAEFPKEGPSILRIQQVVRGDSAAYFCASSLLGGPTDTQYFGPGTRLTVL.

As concerns this clonotype: A much larger clone is a single base away; this may be a read error. The rearrangement joins TRBV5-1 to TRBJ1-1, with no clear D. Per germline, CDR1 SGHRS and CDR2 YFSETQ. This CDR3 has 11 residues. V dropped 5 bases and J dropped 7 bases, with 9 bases sitting between them. The CDR3 DNA reads TGCGCCAGCAGTGTTAGGAGTGAAGCTTTCTTT. It specifies CASSVRSEAFF.

The rearrangement links TRBV5-1 to TRBJ2-7; D unclear. Germline loops: CDR1 SGHRS, CDR2 YFSETQ. The germline V and J ends were trimmed by 0 bases and 8 bases, with 9 bases remaining between them. The CDR3 consists of 12 residues. The CDR3 loop is CASSLGGTQQYF. DNA of the CDR3: TGCGCCAGCAGCTTGGGTGGAACCCAGCAGTACTTC.

This clonotype is judged medium-sized. V and J are TRBV7-9 and TRBJ2-1; maybe TRBD1 (6 bases). Germline CDR1 is SEHNR and CDR2 is FQNEAQ (reference sequence). The germline V and J ends were trimmed by 5 bases and 8 bases, with 16 bases remaining between them. The CDR3 extends over 14 amino acids. In nucleotides, the CDR3 is TGTGCCAGCAGCCCCCCCGGGACAAATTATGAGCAGTTCTTC. Its protein product is CASSPPGTNYEQFF.

Only a few counts were recorded for this clonotype. The genes are TRBV7-2 and TRBJ2-6; D is perhaps TRBD2 (5 bases). CDR1 SGHTA and CDR2 FQGNSA come from the germline V gene. The CDR3 contains 16 residues. Between the trimmed V and J ends, which lost 6 bases and 1 base, there was a span of 13 bases. The CDR3, as DNA: TGTGCCAGCAGTAAAGGTGGGAGTTCTGGGGCCAACGTCCTGACTTTC. This codes for CASSKGGSSGANVLTF.

V usage is TRBV5-1 and J usage is TRBJ1-5, with D perhaps TRBD1 (6 bases). Germline V gene sequence: CDR1 SGHRS, CDR2 YFSETQ. This CDR3 has 15 residues. V was cut by 0 bases and J by 3 bases, with 10 bases left in between. CDR3 coding DNA: TGCGCCAGCAGCTTGGCTGGGGGCGCCAATCAGCCCCAGCATTTT. It yields the protein CASSLAGGANQPQHF.

This clonotype rates as medium-sized (0.01 to 0.1%). The rearrangement links TRBV20-1 to TRBJ1-5; no firm D call. Germline V CDR1 and CDR2: DFQATT, SNEGSKA (reference sequence). The CDR3 loop spans 13 amino acids. Between the trimmed V and J ends, which lost 6 bases and 3 bases, there was a span of 12 bases. The CDR3 DNA sequence: TGCAGTGCCACCCGGGAGCCCAATCAGCCCCAGCATTTT. Translating gives CSATREPNQPQHF.

In its sample, this clonotype ranks as medium-sized (0.01 to 0.1%). The DNA of the CDR3 is TGTGCCAGCAAACCGGGACACCCTTTCGAGCAGTACTTC. It yields the protein CASKPGHPFEQYF. The rearrangement joins TRBV28 to TRBJ2-7; tentative D call: TRBD1 (6 bases). CDR1 and CDR2 (germline): MDHEN, SYDVKM. The V gene lost 7 bases and the J gene lost 6 bases, with 16 bases spanning the gap. The length of the CDR3 is 13 residues.

This clonotype ranks as large (0.1 to 1%). V gene TRBV24-1 combines with J gene TRBJ1-1; no clear D. The CDR3 sequence is 12 residues long. V dropped 3 bases and J dropped 8 bases, with 9 bases sitting between them. The germline CDR1 and CDR2 sequences are KGHDR and SFDVKD. The CDR3 loop is CATSDPADEAFF. The CDR3 nucleotides read TGTGCCACCAGTGATCCCGCGGACGAAGCTTTCTTT.

This clonotype has just a few counts. J is TRBJ2-1 and V is TRBV28; 12 nucleotides agree with TRBD2. The CDR3 is 19 amino acids. Per germline, CDR1 MDHEN and CDR2 SYDVKM. V was clipped by 3 bases and J by 8 bases; unmatched bases: 17. In DNA form, the CDR3 reads TGTGCCAGCAGTTTCTCGGCTAGCGGGGGGGCCGGGGCCACCGATGAGCAGTTCTTC. This gives the protein CASSFSASGGAGATDEQFF. Full variable domain (rest looked up from reference TRBV28 and TRBJ2-1): DVKVTQSSRYLVKRTGEKVFLECVQDMDHENMFWYRQDPGLGLRLIYFSYDVKMKEKGDIPEGYSVSREKKERFSLILESASTNQTSMYLCASSFSASGGAGATDEQFFGPGTRLTVL.

By share of the sample, this clonotype is medium-sized. The J gene is TRBJ2-3, the V gene TRBV29-1, with D maybe TRBD2 (5 bases). Germline CDR1 is SQVTM and CDR2 is ANQGSEA. V lost 4 bases, J lost 1 base, and 9 bases lay in between. The CDR3 spans 13 residues. The CDR3 DNA follows: TGCAGCGTTGGAGGGATAGGCACAGATACGCAGTATTTT. Its protein product is CSVGGIGTDTQYF.

The V gene is TRBV7-6, the J gene TRBJ2-7, with a weak D call TRBD2 (6 bases). This CDR3 has 14 amino acids. V was clipped by 1 base and J by 4 bases, with 11 bases between them. Germline V lookup: CDR1 SGHVS, CDR2 FNYEAQ. CDR3: CASSLGGAGYEQYF. The CDR3, as DNA: TGTGCCAGCAGCTTAGGTGGTGCGGGGTACGAGCAGTACTTC.

The table lists this clonotype with a few counts. The rearrangement joins TRBV5-1 to TRBJ1-6; tentatively, D is TRBD1 (5 bases). V lost 7 bases and J lost 4, with 9 bases in between. The CDR3 is 13 residues long. CDR1 and CDR2 from the germline V gene are SGHRS and YFSETQ. The CDR3 reads CASHDRYNSPLHF. The DNA for the CDR3 is TGCGCCAGCCACGACAGATATAATTCACCCCTCCACTTT.

This clonotype appeared a few times. The V and J genes are TRBV4-2 and TRBJ1-2, with 9 bases matching TRBD1. Unmatched junction bases numbered 4, after V lost 0 bases and J lost 5 bases. Per the germline V gene, CDR1 is LGHNA and CDR2 is YNFKEQ. CDR3 length: 15 residues. Here the CDR3 DNA reads TGTGCCAGCAGCCAAGATAGGACAGGGGTATATGGCTACACCTTC. Residues: CASSQDRTGVYGYTF.